The 11 T cell receptor beta chains below were found in one sample sequenced in a study of type 1 regulatory T cells. What these receptors recognize is not known. TCRdb recomputed calls from the reads with MiXCR, one row per CDR3 protein. Here the sample spans roughly 40,000 distinct CDR3 sequences, 12% being singletons. The sample consisted of cultured non-Tr1 T cells, either the whole culture or a sorted T cell fraction (not recorded which). The receptor source for this set is a human donor in good health.

This clonotype was seen repeatedly, ten times or more. The chain joins TRBV27 to TRBJ2-5, with TRBD1 as a possible D gene (6 bases). From germline, CDR1 is MNHEY and CDR2 SMNVEV (reference sequence). The CDR3 is 13 amino acids. V gave up 6 bases and J gave up 5 bases, with 13 bases separating them. The CDR3 coding sequence is TGTGCCAGCAGGCCAACAGGGCTGGAGACCCAGTACTTC. It translates to CASRPTGLETQYF.

This clonotype was seen a handful of times. The chain carries TRBV18 and TRBJ1-1; D unclear. Germline V gene data show CDR1 as KGHSH and CDR2 as LQKENI. The V gene lost 4 bases and the J gene lost 0 bases, with 3 bases spanning the gap. The CDR3 loop spans 12 amino acids. Here the CDR3 reads CASSRVNTEAFF. In DNA, the CDR3 is TGTGCCAGCTCACGGGTGAACACTGAAGCTTTCTTT. Full variable domain (rest looked up from reference TRBV18 and TRBJ1-1): NAGVMQNPRHLVRRRGQEARLRCSPMKGHSHVYWYRQLPEEGLKFMVYLQKENIIDESGMPKERFSAEFPKEGPSILRIQQVVRGDSAAYFCASSRVNTEAFFGQGTRLTVV.

This clonotype was seen repeatedly, ten times or more. The genes are TRBV27 and TRBJ2-7; 7 bases fit TRBD1. Trimming at V came to 3 bases and at J to 3 bases, leaving 8 bases not matched to a gene. Germline CDR1 reads MNHEY; CDR2 reads SMNVEV (reference sequence). The CDR3 contains 15 residues. The CDR3 nucleotides read TGTGCCAGCAGTTTTAGACAGGGCATGGTCTACGAGCAGTACTTC. Residues: CASSFRQGMVYEQYF.

This clonotype has ten or more counts. The genes are TRBV9 and TRBJ2-5; TRBD1 is a possible D gene (5 bases). Germline CDR1 and CDR2: SGDLS and YYNGEE. Deletions cut 3 bases from V and 1 base from J, with 10 bases between. This CDR3 comprises 14 residues. The DNA for the CDR3 is TGTGCCAGCAGCGCCGGCAGGGCCCAAGAGACCCAGTACTTC. Translated, it gives CASSAGRAQETQYF.

This chain uses TRBV7-8 with TRBJ2-1; D gene ambiguous. V lost 7 bases, J lost 0 bases, and 34 bases lay in between. The CDR3 extends over 22 amino acids. Germline-derived CDR1 and CDR2 are SGHVS and FQNEAQ. The CDR3 DNA is TGTGCCAGCAAGACCCTTTCCGGAACTGACTTCCCATTTCCTAGCTCCTACAATGAGCAGTTCTTC. Its translation is CASKTLSGTDFPFPSSYNEQFF. Based on the CDR3 plus reference TRBV7-8 and TRBJ2-1, the full variable domain is GAGVSQSPRYKVAKRGQDVALRCDPISGHVSLFWYQQALGQGPEFLTYFQNEAQLDKSGLPSDRFFAERPEGSVSTLKIQRTQQEDSAVYLCASKTLSGTDFPFPSSYNEQFFGPGTRLTVL.

This clonotype was detected many times. CDR3 protein: CASSLGLTYEQYF. Here the CDR3 DNA reads TGTGCCAGCAGTTTAGGACTCACTTACGAGCAGTACTTC. This sequence joins TRBV5-5 and TRBJ2-7, with D perhaps matching TRBD2 (5 bases). The CDR3 has 13 amino acids. Trimming left V 5 bases short and J 4 bases short, with 13 bases between. Germline values: CDR1 SGHKS, CDR2 YYEKEE (reference sequence).

Ten or more counts support this clonotype. V usage is TRBV5-5 and J usage is TRBJ1-5; 8 bases align to TRBD1. With V trimmed by 4 bases and J by 2 bases, 5 bases remained unmatched. The CDR3 contains 15 residues. Germline V gives CDR1 SGHKS, CDR2 YYEKEE (reference sequence). As DNA, the CDR3 is TGTGCCAGCAGCGCGGGGACAGGAGGCAATCAGCCCCAGCATTTT. Translating gives CASSAGTGGNQPQHF.

To note about this clonotype: The missing conserved phenylalanine or tryptophan at the end of this CDR3 makes a read error likely. The chain joins TRBV3-1 to TRBJ2-3; possibly TRBD2 for D (7 bases). The CDR3 totals 16 residues. Germline V CDR1 and CDR2: LGHDT, YNNKEL (reference sequence). V lost 3 bases, J lost 1 base, and 14 bases lay in between. CDR3 sequence reads: CASSHGGRERTDTQYL. The CDR3 coding sequence is TGTGCCAGCAGCCACGGGGGGCGAGAACGCACAGATACGCAGTATCTT.

The chain uses TRBV27 and TRBJ1-1; no definite D call. Per germline, CDR1 MNHEY and CDR2 SMNVEV (reference sequence). The CDR3 totals 15 residues. V was clipped by 5 bases and J by 2 bases, with 15 bases between them. CDR3 loop: CASSPLSQDNTEAFF. In DNA, the CDR3 is TGTGCCAGCAGTCCTCTTTCACAAGACAACACTGAAGCTTTCTTT.

This clonotype was counted at least ten times. The chain combines TRBV20-1 with TRBJ2-7; maybe TRBD2 (6 bases). Trimming cost V 0 bases and J 3 bases, with 15 bases left between them. Germline V gene lookup returns CDR1 DFQATT and CDR2 SNEGSKA (reference sequence). This CDR3 is built from 15 residues. CDR3 coding DNA: TGCAGTGCTAGAGACCCTAGCGCGGGGAGCTACGAGCAGTACTTC. Translation: CSARDPSAGSYEQYF.

This clonotype was observed at least ten times. This chain joins TRBV6-1 and TRBJ1-5; D not certain. Trimming cost V 4 bases and J 5 bases, with 12 bases left between them. This CDR3 is built from 14 residues. The germline CDR1 and CDR2 sequences are MNHNS and SASEGT. In nucleotides, the CDR3 is TGTGCCAGCAGTGCACCCGGGAATTATCAGCCCCAGCATTTT. Its protein product is CASSAPGNYQPQHF.